This T cell receptor (beta chain) was documented in a study of Ad26.COV2.S vaccination and SARS-CoV-2 variants. Treatment meaning: around 19 received Ad26.COV2.S at low or high dose, single or two shots; several received placebo; per-sample allocation not given. On day 63 after the first injection, vaccine and placebo recipients gave samples. Produced via immunoSEQ multiplex PCR; TCRdb's table is partial and in-frame only. Found here are around 270,000 clones, 70% to 90% of them singletons; the top ten hold roughly 3%. V lost 7 bases to trimming and J lost 8 bases, with 23 bases between them. The CDR3 loop spans 16 amino acids. Per the germline V gene, CDR1 is KGHDR and CDR2 is SFDVKD. In this sample, this clone turned up once.

This chain joins TRBV24-1 and TRBJ2-1, with a tentative D call TRBD1 (7 bases). The source of this sequence is a person aged 18-65 years who received the Ad26.COV2.S COVID-19 vaccine or a placebo. The sample consisted of peripheral blood, taken in a trial of Ad26.COV2.S vaccine versus placebo. CDR3 in amino acids: CATSRGGRQGGYEQFF. The DNA of the CDR3 is TGTGCCACCAGCCGTGGAGGGAGACAGGGAGGCTATGAGCAGTTCTTC.